The 10 T cell receptor beta chains given below trace back to one sample, sequenced in a study of Ad26.COV2.S vaccination and SARS-CoV-2 variants. Treatment noted: 15 to 20 received Ad26.COV2.S at low or high dose, single or two shots; 5 received placebo; per-sample allocation not given. Sampling occurred on day 63 after the first vaccine or placebo injection. Here immunoSEQ multiplex PCR was the method, and the copy in TCRdb shows in-frame clones only, minus some. This sample has approximately 410,000 clones, with 80% to 95% found just once. The sequencing here drew on peripheral blood, taken in a trial of Ad26.COV2.S vaccine versus placebo. All receptors derive from a person aged 18-65 years who received the Ad26.COV2.S COVID-19 vaccine or a placebo.

V gene TRBV7-2 combines with J gene TRBJ1-1; D perhaps matches TRBD1 (5 bases). The V end was cut by 5 bases, the J end by 4 bases, with 17 bases between. Per germline, CDR1 SGHTA and CDR2 FQGNSA. The CDR3 is 15 amino acids. CDR3 region: CASSQEGGTGTEAFF. The CDR3 DNA reads TGTGCCAGCAGCCAAGAAGGAGGGACCGGCACTGAAGCTTTCTTT.

The chain recombines TRBV19 with TRBJ2-1, with D unclear. The ends were cut back, 0 bases at V and 1 base at J, with 7 bases in the middle. CDR1 and CDR2 (germline): LNHDA, SQIVND (reference sequence). This CDR3 spans 15 amino acids. The CDR3 loop is CASSIEFTSYNEQFF. The CDR3 DNA is TGTGCCAGTAGTATAGAGTTTACTTCCTACAATGAGCAGTTCTTC.

For the CDR3, the DNA is TGTGCCAGCAGTGTCCTGTTTGGGGACCGCTACGAGCAGTACTTC. Residues: CASSVLFGDRYEQYF. The V and J genes are TRBV2 and TRBJ2-7, with D possibly called TRBD1 or TRBD2 (5 bases each). Germline V gene data show CDR1 as SNHLY and CDR2 as FYNNEI. The CDR3 consists of 15 residues. Trimming shortened V by 4 bases and J by 3 bases, and 16 bases separated the two germline ends.

The rearrangement links TRBV9 to TRBJ1-5, with D perhaps TRBD1 (6 bases). There are 14 residues in the CDR3. Germline assignment: CDR1 SGDLS and CDR2 YYNGEE. V was cut by 0 bases and J by 8 bases, with 12 bases left in between. The CDR3 region has the DNA TGTGCCAGCAGCGTAGAGGGGGGGGCAGAGCCCCAGCATTTT. Encoded protein: CASSVEGGAEPQHF.

The genes are TRBV6-4 and TRBJ2-3, with 10 bases fitting TRBD2. The CDR3 has 15 residues. CDR1 and CDR2 (germline): MRHNA, SNTAGT. With 6 bases clipped from V and 5 bases from J, the junction kept 8 bases outside the gene matches. CDR3 bases: TGTGCCAGCAGCCGTAGCGGGGGGATAGGAGATACGCAGTATTTT. Its translation: CASSRSGGIGDTQYF.

The chain uses TRBV27 and TRBJ1-2; a possible D gene is TRBD1 (6 bases). This CDR3 has 15 residues. V was trimmed by 6 bases and J by 3 bases, leaving 17 bases between them. Germline V CDR1 and CDR2: MNHEY, SMNVEV (reference sequence). CDR3 bases: TGTGCCAGCAGCAAAGGGACAACCGGGCACTATGGCTACACCTTC. Translating it yields CASSKGTTGHYGYTF.

V and J are TRBV5-1 and TRBJ1-4, with 9 nucleotides matching TRBD1. The CDR3 covers 18 residues. With 0 bases clipped from V and 0 bases from J, the junction kept 6 bases outside the gene matches. In germline, CDR1 is SGHRS, CDR2 YFSETQ. CDR3 DNA sequence: TGCGCCAGCAGCTTGGCCTGGACAGGGGCTGCAACTAATGAAAAACTGTTTTTT. It encodes CASSLAWTGAATNEKLFF.

This chain uses TRBV20-1 with TRBJ2-7, with TRBD2 matching 8 bases. V shed 3 bases, J shed 3 bases, and the junction held 7 bases outside the gene matches. The CDR3 contains 14 residues. CDR1 is DFQATT and CDR2 is SNEGSKA in the germline V gene (reference sequence). Here the CDR3 reads CSASIAGGLYEQYF. The CDR3 bases are TGCAGTGCTAGTATCGCGGGGGGCCTCTACGAGCAGTACTTC.

This sequence joins TRBV19 and TRBJ1-4; 8 bases line up with TRBD1. Trimming cost V 6 bases and J 3 bases; bases outside gene matches: 3. Germline V gives CDR1 LNHDA, CDR2 SQIVND (reference sequence). The CDR3 is made up of 14 amino acids. CDR3 sequence (DNA): TGTGCCAGTAGCTACAGGGGGGCTAATGAAAAACTGTTTTTT. It codes for CASSYRGANEKLFF. The full variable domain, in which reference TRBV19 and TRBJ1-4 provide the parts outside the CDR3, is DGGITQSPKYLFRKEGQNVTLSCEQNLNHDAMYWYRQDPGQGLRLIYYSQIVNDFQKGDIAEGYSVSREKKESFPLTVTSAQKNPTAFYLCASSYRGANEKLFFGSGTQLSVL.

This chain connects TRBV13 to TRBJ1-2; tentatively, D is TRBD1 (6 bases). The CDR3 extends over 14 amino acids. Germline V lookup: CDR1 PRHDT, CDR2 FYEKMQ (reference sequence). Trimming took off 3 bases at V and 3 bases at J, with 11 bases between the two ends. The CDR3 bases are TGTGCCAGCAGCTTCGTTGCAGGGGACTATGGCTACACCTTC. Protein sequence: CASSFVAGDYGYTF. Full variable domain (outside the CDR3, taken from reference TRBV13 and TRBJ1-2): AAGVIQSPRHLIKEKRETATLKCYPIPRHDTVYWYQQGPGQDPQFLISFYEKMQSDKGSIPDRFSAQQFSDYHSELNMSSLELGDSALYFCASSFVAGDYGYTFGSGTRLTVV.